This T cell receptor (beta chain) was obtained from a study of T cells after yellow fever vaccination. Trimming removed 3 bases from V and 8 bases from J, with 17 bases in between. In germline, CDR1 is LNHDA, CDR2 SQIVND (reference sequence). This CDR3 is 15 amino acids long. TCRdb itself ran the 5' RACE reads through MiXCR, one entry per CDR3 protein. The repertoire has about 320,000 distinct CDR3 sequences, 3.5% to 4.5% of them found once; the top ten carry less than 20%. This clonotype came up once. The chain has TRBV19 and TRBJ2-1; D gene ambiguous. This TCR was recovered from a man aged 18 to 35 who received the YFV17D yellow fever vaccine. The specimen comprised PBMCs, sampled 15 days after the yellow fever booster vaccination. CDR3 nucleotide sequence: TGTGCCAGTAGTATCGGCCCCAACCTATCCCATGAGCAGTTCTTC. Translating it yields CASSIGPNLSHEQFF. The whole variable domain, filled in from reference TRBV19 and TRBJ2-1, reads DGGITQSPKYLFRKEGQNVTLSCEQNLNHDAMYWYRQDPGQGLRLIYYSQIVNDFQKGDIAEGYSVSREKKESFPLTVTSAQKNPTAFYLCASSIGPNLSHEQFFGPGTRLTVL.